Each of the 15 T cell receptor beta chains below was sequenced from the same sample in a study of blood T cell repertoires in COVID-19. Sequenced by immunoSEQ multiplex PCR; TCRdb stores in-frame clones only, minus some. The repertoire includes about 80,000 clones, around 80% of them detected once, and 10% to 15% sits in the top ten. Sequences were obtained from peripheral blood. The source of these receptors is a human donor in a cohort sampled during active COVID-19.

The rearrangement links TRBV6-5 to TRBJ1-3, with D maybe TRBD1 (6 bases). The CDR3 loop spans 15 amino acids. Germline V gene sequence: CDR1 MNHEY, CDR2 SVGAGI. The ends were cut back, 6 bases at V and 2 bases at J, with 14 bases in the middle. CDR3 protein: CASSANRAAGNTIYF. The CDR3 bases are TGTGCCAGCAGCGCCAACAGGGCTGCTGGAAACACCATATATTTT.

The gene calls are TRBV28 and TRBJ1-3; D gene unclear. The germline V and J ends were trimmed by 4 bases and 0 bases, with 16 bases remaining between them. The germline gives CDR1 MDHEN, CDR2 SYDVKM. The CDR3 consists of 17 residues. This CDR3 reads CASSWGGSLSSGNTIYF. For the CDR3, the DNA is TGTGCCAGCAGTTGGGGAGGGTCCCTAAGCTCTGGAAACACCATATATTTT.

The chain uses TRBV11-2 and TRBJ2-7, with 7 positions matching TRBD1. This CDR3 has 16 residues. With 5 bases clipped from V and 5 bases from J, the junction kept 15 bases outside the gene matches. Germline CDR1 reads SGHAT; CDR2 reads FQNNGV. The CDR3 sequence is CASSIRDRALPNEQYF. CDR3 DNA sequence: TGTGCCAGCAGCATTCGGGACAGAGCACTTCCCAACGAGCAGTACTTC. Combining the CDR3 with reference TRBV11-2 and TRBJ2-7 gives the whole variable domain EAGVAQSPRYKIIEKRQSVAFWCNPISGHATLYWYQQILGQGPKLLIQFQNNGVVDDSQLPKDRFSAERLKGVDSTLKIQPAKLEDSAVYLCASSIRDRALPNEQYFGPGTRLTVT.

V gene TRBV25-1 combines with J gene TRBJ1-2, with D possibly TRBD1 on 5 matching bases. The germline V gene encodes CDR1 MGHDK and CDR2 SYGVNS. CDR3 length equals 16 residues. Between the trimmed V and J ends, which lost 8 bases and 5 bases, there was a span of 24 bases. The CDR3 spells CASGGGRAPGKYGYTF. The CDR3 DNA reads TGTGCCAGCGGGGGGGGACGCGCGCCCGGGAAATATGGCTACACCTTC.

J is TRBJ2-3 and V is TRBV14; the D is unclear. The CDR3 length is 16 residues. Germline lookup yields CDR1 SGHDN and CDR2 FVKESK. Trimming left V 4 bases short and J 3 bases short, with 17 bases between. The CDR3 DNA is TGTGCCAGCAGCCCCCAGACCGTAGCAAGTACAGATACGCAGTATTTT. Residues: CASSPQTVASTDTQYF.

This clone was detected only a few times. V is TRBV28 and J is TRBJ2-2, with 7 bases that match TRBD1. CDR3 length: 14 amino acids. Germline CDR1 is MDHEN and CDR2 is SYDVKM. V gave up 5 bases and J gave up 6 bases; unmatched junction bases: 6. CDR3 region: CASSENRGAGELFF. In nucleotides, the CDR3 is TGTGCCAGCAGTGAGAACAGGGGCGCCGGGGAGCTGTTTTTT.

V and J are TRBV5-6 and TRBJ2-7, with TRBD1 as a possible D gene (6 bases). CDR1 is SGHDT, CDR2 YYEEEE, per germline. The CDR3 length is 15 residues. The V and J ends lost 5 bases and 5 bases respectively, with 20 bases between them. The CDR3 protein is CASRPMDRTSHEQYF. The CDR3 DNA reads as TGTGCCAGCAGGCCAATGGACAGAACTTCCCACGAGCAGTACTTC.

This chain joins TRBV5-4 and TRBJ2-5; a possible D gene is TRBD1 (5 bases). Germline V gene lookup returns CDR1 SGHNT and CDR2 YYREEE (reference sequence). This CDR3 comprises 12 residues. V lost 7 bases, J lost 1 base, and 8 bases lay in between. As DNA, the CDR3 is TGTGCCAGCCAGGGCTCCCAAGAGACCCAGTACTTC. Translation: CASQGSQETQYF.

The genes are TRBV28 and TRBJ1-6; a possible D gene is TRBD1 (5 bases). The CDR3 totals 15 residues. Germline lookup yields CDR1 MDHEN and CDR2 SYDVKM. V lost 6 bases and J lost 3, with 12 bases in between. CDR3: CASSLGGIYNSPLHF. The CDR3 DNA sequence: TGTGCCAGCAGCCTGGGGGGAATCTATAATTCACCCCTCCACTTT. Combining the CDR3 with reference TRBV28 and TRBJ1-6 gives the whole variable domain DVKVTQSSRYLVKRTGEKVFLECVQDMDHENMFWYRQDPGLGLRLIYFSYDVKMKEKGDIPEGYSVSREKKERFSLILESASTNQTSMYLCASSLGGIYNSPLHFGNGTRLTVT.

The chain joins TRBV30 to TRBJ1-6; the D gene is possibly TRBD1 (5 bases). Germline lookup yields CDR1 GTSNPN and CDR2 SVGIG (reference sequence). The CDR3 covers 12 residues. Between the trimmed V and J ends, which lost 8 bases and 7 bases, there was a span of 12 bases. This chain's CDR3 is CASSPGNSPLHF. The CDR3 DNA sequence: TGTGCCAGTTCCCCAGGGAATTCACCCCTCCACTTT.

The chain has TRBV30 and TRBJ2-3; maybe TRBD2 (7 bases). Trimming stripped 0 bases from V and 4 bases from J, with 11 bases between. CDR3 length: 14 amino acids. Germline CDR1 reads GTSNPN; CDR2 reads SVGIG (reference sequence). CDR3 nucleotides: TGTGCCTGGAGTGTACGAGGGGGGGCAGATACGCAGTATTTT. This translates into CAWSVRGGADTQYF.

This rearrangement joins TRBV30 to TRBJ1-2; D gene uncertain. The V gene lost 8 bases and the J gene lost 8 bases, with 21 bases spanning the gap. Per germline, CDR1 GTSNPN and CDR2 SVGIG (reference sequence). This CDR3 has 13 amino acids. The DNA of the CDR3 is TGTGCCAAACAAAGGGAGGGAGGTACGGGCTACACCTTC. It is translated as CAKQREGGTGYTF.

A single count supports this clone. The chain uses TRBV19 and TRBJ1-5; TRBD1 aligns across 8 bases. The CDR3 extends over 14 amino acids. Germline V CDR1 and CDR2: LNHDA, SQIVND (reference sequence). The junction had 6 bases not matched to a gene; V was cut back by 5 bases and J by 6 bases. The CDR3 DNA sequence: TGTGCCAGTAGTCCTCTGGACAGGGCTCAGCCCCAGCATTTT. Translation: CASSPLDRAQPQHF.

In DNA form, the CDR3 reads TGTGCCAGAAGCCGACTGCCGTTGAACACTGAAGCTTTCTTT. Protein: CARSRLPLNTEAFF. This chain links TRBV5-3 with TRBJ1-1; D remains ambiguous. TRBV5-3 carries the ORF label, with uncertain function. Trimming took off 4 bases at V and 0 bases at J, with 10 bases between the two ends. The CDR3 is made up of 14 amino acids.

The chain is built from TRBV6-5 and TRBJ2-1, with 10 bases aligning to TRBD1. Germline V CDR1 and CDR2: MNHEY, SVGAGI. This CDR3 spans 15 amino acids. V lost 11 bases and J lost 4; bases outside the gene matches: 11. Here the CDR3 DNA reads TGTGCCGGATCGTTCGGGACAGGGGAATACAATGAGCAGTTCTTC. Its protein is CAGSFGTGEYNEQFF.